This T cell receptor beta chain originates from a study of cytomegalovirus exposure and HLA in healthy donors. Study context: A previous analysis identified approximately 110 million unique TCR beta sequences derived from 180 million or so T cells. Study-wide results and caveats: Common viral pathogens seemed to be connected with several of the most significant clusters, according to a later analysis. With DRB1 most and HLA-C fewest, TCR association rates differed between HLA loci in a later analysis.

This CDR3 spans 15 amino acids. V dropped 0 bases and J dropped 3 bases, with 10 bases sitting between them. CDR1 and CDR2 (germline): MGHRA, YSYEKL. With 60 Vbeta and 13 Jbeta primers, the PCR was carried out. How the authors handled the data: In a later analysis, roughly 11 million of 65 million to 80 million unique beta chains occurred in at least two donors. Measured with immunoSEQ multiplex PCR; TCRdb has only the in-frame clones, and not every one. V, J and clone size derive from that table, while D and trimming were established from the DNA sequence. The table includes roughly 140,000 clones, around 82% detected once. Details on this clone: The antigen is unknown.

The sample taken for sequencing was PBMCs. The clonotype was recovered from a female donor in good health and CMV-seronegative. The V and J genes are TRBV4-1 and TRBJ2-3; D is possibly TRBD1 (6 bases). For the CDR3, the DNA is TGCGCCAGCAGCCAAGACCAGAGGGGGACAGATACGCAGTATTTT. Translation: CASSQDQRGTDTQYF.